Shown below are 2 T cell receptor beta chains from a single sample sequenced in a study of yellow fever vaccine responses in identical twins. In TCRdb, the RT-PCR reads were re-called with MiXCR into one record per CDR3 protein. Here the sample spans about 23,000 distinct CDR3 sequences, over 70% being singletons. The sample was T cells from blood (PBMCs), unsorted or a sorted subset (not recorded which), taken before or after yellow fever vaccination (not recorded which). The source of these receptors is a woman aged 18-30 years who received the yellow fever vaccine.

The CDR3 DNA is TGTGCCAGCAGCCAAGGCCTCGGGACTAGCGGGAGGGCCGGTGGGTACGAGCAGTACTTC. This codes for CASSQGLGTSGRAGGYEQYF. The gene calls are TRBV14 and TRBJ2-7, with 16 positions matching TRBD2. V was clipped by 1 base and J by 4 bases; unmatched bases: 13. The germline V gene has CDR1 SGHDN and CDR2 FVKESK. The CDR3 runs 20 residues.

The chain links TRBV12-3 or TRBV12-4 to TRBJ1-2; the D gene is possibly TRBD1 (5 bases). V lost 5 bases to trimming and J lost 3 bases, with 22 bases between them. The CDR3 length is 17 residues. The CDR3 loop is CASSPAGKRGGYYGYTF. Written as DNA, the CDR3 is TGTGCCAGCAGTCCCGCCGGAAAAAGGGGCGGATACTATGGCTACACCTTC.